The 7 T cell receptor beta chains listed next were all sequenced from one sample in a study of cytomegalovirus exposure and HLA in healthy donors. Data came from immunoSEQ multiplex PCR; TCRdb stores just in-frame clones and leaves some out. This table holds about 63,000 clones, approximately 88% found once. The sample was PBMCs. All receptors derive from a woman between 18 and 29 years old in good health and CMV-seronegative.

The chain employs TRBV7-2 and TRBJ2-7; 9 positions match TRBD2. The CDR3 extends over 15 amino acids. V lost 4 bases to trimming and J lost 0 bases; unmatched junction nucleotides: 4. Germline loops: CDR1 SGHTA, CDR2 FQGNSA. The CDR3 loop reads CASSWTSASSYEQYF. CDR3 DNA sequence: TGTGCCAGCAGCTGGACTAGCGCGAGCTCCTACGAGCAGTACTTC. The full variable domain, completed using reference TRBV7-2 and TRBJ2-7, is GAGVSQSPSNKVTEKGKDVELRCDPISGHTALYWYRQSLGQGLEFLIYFQGNSAPDKSGLPSDRFSAERTGGSVSTLTIQRTQQEDSAVYLCASSWTSASSYEQYFGPGTRLTVT.

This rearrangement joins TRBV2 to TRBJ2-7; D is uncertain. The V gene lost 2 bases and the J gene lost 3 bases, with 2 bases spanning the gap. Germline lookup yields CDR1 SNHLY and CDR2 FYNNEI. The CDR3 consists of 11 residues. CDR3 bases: TGTGCCAGCAGTGAATACTACGAGCAGTACTTC. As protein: CASSEYYEQYF.

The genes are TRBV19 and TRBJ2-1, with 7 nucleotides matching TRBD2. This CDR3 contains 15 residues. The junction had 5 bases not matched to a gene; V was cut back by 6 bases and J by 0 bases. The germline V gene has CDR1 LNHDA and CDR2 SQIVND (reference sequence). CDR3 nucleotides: TGTGCCAGTAGCTCTCTAGCGGCCTCCTACAATGAGCAGTTCTTC. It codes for CASSSLAASYNEQFF.

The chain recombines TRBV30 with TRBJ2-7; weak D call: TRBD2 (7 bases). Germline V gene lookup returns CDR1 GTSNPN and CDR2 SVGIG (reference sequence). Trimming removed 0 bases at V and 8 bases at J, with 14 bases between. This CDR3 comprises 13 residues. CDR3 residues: CAWSVPFGGQQYF. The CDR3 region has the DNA TGTGCCTGGAGTGTCCCGTTCGGGGGGCAGCAGTACTTC.

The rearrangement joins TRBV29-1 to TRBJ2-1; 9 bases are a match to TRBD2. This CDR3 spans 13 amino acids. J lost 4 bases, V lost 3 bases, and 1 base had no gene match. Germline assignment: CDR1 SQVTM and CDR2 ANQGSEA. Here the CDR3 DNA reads TGCAGCGTTGACCTAGCGGGGTACAATGAGCAGTTCTTC. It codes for CSVDLAGYNEQFF.

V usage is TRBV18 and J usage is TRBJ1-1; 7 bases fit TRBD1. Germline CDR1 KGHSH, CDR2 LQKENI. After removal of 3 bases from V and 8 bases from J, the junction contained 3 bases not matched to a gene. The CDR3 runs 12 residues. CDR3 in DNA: TGTGCCAGCTCACCGAGGGGGCAAGAAGCTTTCTTT. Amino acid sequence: CASSPRGQEAFF.

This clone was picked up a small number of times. The CDR3 DNA reads TGTGCCATCAGTGAGTATTCGGGAACCTACGAGCAGTACTTC. This sequence encodes CAISEYSGTYEQYF. The chain uses TRBV10-3 and TRBJ2-7, with D possibly matching TRBD2 (5 bases). Germline V gene lookup returns CDR1 ENHRY and CDR2 SYGVKD. The CDR3 totals 14 residues. V was trimmed by 1 base and J by 2 bases, leaving 9 bases between them.